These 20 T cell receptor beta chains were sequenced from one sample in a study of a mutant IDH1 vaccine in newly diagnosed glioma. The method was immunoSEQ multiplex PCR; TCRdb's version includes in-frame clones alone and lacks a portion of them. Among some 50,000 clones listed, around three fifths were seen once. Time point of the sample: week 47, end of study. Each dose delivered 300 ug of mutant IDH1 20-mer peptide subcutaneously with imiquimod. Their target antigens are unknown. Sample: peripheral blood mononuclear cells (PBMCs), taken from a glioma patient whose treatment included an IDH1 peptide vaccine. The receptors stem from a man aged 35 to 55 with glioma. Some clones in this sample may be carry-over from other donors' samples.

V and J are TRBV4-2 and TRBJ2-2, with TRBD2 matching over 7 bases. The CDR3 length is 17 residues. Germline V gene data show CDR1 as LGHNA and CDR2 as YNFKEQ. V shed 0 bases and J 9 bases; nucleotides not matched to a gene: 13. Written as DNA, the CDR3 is TGTGCCAGCAGCCAAGAGTTGGGGGAGGGGAGGGCCCGGGAGCTGTTTTTT. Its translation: CASSQELGEGRARELFF.

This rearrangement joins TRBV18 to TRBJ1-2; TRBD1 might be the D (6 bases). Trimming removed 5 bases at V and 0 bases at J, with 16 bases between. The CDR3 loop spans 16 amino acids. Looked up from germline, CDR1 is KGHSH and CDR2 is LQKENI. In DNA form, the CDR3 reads TGTGCCAGCTCAGAGTTGGGACACATAGCTAACTATGGCTACACCTTC. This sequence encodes CASSELGHIANYGYTF.

The CDR3 loop reads CASIKQVAAFF. The CDR3, as DNA: TGTGCCAGCATAAAACAGGTAGCGGCTTTCTTT. The chain carries TRBV6-1 and TRBJ1-1; the D gene is possibly TRBD1 (5 bases). This CDR3 is 11 amino acids long. The V end was cut by 7 bases, the J end by 11 bases, with 14 bases between. Germline V gene sequence: CDR1 MNHNS, CDR2 SASEGT.

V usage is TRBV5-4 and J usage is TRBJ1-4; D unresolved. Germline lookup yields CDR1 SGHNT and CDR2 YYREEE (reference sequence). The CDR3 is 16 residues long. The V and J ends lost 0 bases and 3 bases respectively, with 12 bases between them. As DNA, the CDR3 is TGTGCCAGCAGCTTGGGCGGAGGGCAAGCTAATGAAAAACTGTTTTTT. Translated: CASSLGGGQANEKLFF. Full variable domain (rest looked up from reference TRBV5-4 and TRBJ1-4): ETGVTQSPTHLIKTRGQQVTLRCSSQSGHNTVSWYQQALGQGPQFIFQYYREEENGRGNFPPRFSGLQFPNYSSELNVNALELDDSALYLCASSLGGGQANEKLFFGSGTQLSVL.

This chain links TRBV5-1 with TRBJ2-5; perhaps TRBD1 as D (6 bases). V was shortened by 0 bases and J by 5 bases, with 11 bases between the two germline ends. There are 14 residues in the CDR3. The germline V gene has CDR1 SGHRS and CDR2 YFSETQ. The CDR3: CASSLGQGSETQYF. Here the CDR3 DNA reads TGCGCCAGCAGCTTGGGCCAGGGGAGCGAGACCCAGTACTTC. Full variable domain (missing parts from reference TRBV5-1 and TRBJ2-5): KAGVTQTPRYLIKTRGQQVTLSCSPISGHRSVSWYQQTPGQGLQFLFEYFSETQRNKGNFPGRFSGRQFSNSRSEMNVSTLELGDSALYLCASSLGQGSETQYFGPGTRLLVL.

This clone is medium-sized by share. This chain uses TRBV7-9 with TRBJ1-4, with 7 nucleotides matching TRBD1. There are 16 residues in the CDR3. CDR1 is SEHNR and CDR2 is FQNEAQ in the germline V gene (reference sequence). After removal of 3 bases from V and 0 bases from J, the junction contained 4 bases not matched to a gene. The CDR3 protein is CASSLGQFPTNEKLFF. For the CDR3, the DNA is TGTGCCAGCAGCTTGGGACAGTTCCCAACTAATGAAAAACTGTTTTTT.

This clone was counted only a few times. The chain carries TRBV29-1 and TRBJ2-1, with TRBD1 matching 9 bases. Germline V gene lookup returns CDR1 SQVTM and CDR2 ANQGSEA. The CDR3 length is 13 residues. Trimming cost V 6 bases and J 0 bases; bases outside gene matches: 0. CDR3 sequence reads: CSVGQGSYNEQFF. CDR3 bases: TGCAGCGTGGGACAGGGCTCCTACAATGAGCAGTTCTTC.

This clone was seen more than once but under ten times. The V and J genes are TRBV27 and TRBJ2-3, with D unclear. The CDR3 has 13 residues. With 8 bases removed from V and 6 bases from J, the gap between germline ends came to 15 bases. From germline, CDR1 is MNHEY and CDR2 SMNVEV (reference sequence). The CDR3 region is CASWSGGLDTQYF. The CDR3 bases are TGTGCCAGCTGGTCGGGTGGTTTGGATACGCAGTATTTT.

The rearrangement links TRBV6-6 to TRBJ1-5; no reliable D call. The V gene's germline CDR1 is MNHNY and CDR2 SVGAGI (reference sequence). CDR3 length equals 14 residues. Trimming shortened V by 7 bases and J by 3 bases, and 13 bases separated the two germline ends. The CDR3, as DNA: TGTGCCAGCAACCGGGGATGGGACAATCAGCCCCAGCATTTT. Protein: CASNRGWDNQPQHF.

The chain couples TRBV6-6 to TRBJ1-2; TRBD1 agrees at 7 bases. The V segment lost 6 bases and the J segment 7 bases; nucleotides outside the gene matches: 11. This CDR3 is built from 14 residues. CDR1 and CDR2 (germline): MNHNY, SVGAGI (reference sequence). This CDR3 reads CASSPSRQGPGYTF. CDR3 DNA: TGTGCCAGCAGCCCGTCTCGACAGGGACCTGGCTACACCTTC.

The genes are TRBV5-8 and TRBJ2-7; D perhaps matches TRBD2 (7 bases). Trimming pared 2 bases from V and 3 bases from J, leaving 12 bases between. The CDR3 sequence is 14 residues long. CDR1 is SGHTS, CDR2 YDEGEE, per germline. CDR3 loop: CASSLRGASYEQYF. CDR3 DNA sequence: TGTGCCAGCAGCTTACGGGGGGCGAGCTACGAGCAGTACTTC.

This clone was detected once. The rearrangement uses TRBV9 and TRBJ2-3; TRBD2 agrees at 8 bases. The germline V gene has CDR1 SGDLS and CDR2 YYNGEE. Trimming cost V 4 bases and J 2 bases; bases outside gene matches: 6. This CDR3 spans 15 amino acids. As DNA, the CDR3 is TGTGCCAGCAGCCTCACGGGGGGGGTCACAGATACGCAGTATTTT. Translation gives CASSLTGGVTDTQYF.

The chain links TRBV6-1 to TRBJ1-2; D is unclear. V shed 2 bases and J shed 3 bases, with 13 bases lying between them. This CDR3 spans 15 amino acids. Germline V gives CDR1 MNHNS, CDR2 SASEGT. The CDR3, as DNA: TGTGCCAGCAGTGAATCCGAGGGCCCTTACTATGGCTACACCTTC. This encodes CASSESEGPYYGYTF.

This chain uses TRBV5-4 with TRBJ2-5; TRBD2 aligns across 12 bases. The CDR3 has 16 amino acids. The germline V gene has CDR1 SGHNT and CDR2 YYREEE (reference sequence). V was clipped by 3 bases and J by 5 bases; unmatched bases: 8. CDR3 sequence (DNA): TGTGCCAGCAGCTCTACACTAGCGGGGGGATGGGAGACCCAGTACTTC. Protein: CASSSTLAGGWETQYF.

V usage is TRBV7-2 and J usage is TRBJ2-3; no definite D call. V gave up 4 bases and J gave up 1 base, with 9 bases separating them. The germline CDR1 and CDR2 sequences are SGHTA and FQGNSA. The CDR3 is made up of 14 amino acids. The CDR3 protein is CASSYRIRTDTQYF. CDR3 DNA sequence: TGTGCCAGCAGCTACCGAATCCGCACAGATACGCAGTATTTT.

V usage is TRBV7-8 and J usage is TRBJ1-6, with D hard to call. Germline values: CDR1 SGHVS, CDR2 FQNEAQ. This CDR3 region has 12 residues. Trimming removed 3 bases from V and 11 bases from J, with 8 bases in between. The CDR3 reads CASSFPSAPLHF. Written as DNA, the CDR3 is TGTGCCAGCAGCTTCCCGTCGGCACCCCTCCACTTT. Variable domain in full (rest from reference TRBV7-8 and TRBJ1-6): GAGVSQSPRYKVAKRGQDVALRCDPISGHVSLFWYQQALGQGPEFLTYFQNEAQLDKSGLPSDRFFAERPEGSVSTLKIQRTQQEDSAVYLCASSFPSAPLHFGNGTRLTVT.

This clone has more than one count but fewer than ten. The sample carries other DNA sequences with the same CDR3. The CDR3 DNA sequence: TGTGCCAGCTCACCAGGGCAGGACACTGAAGCTTTCTTT. It specifies CASSPGQDTEAFF. The chain recombines TRBV18 with TRBJ1-1; D remains ambiguous. CDR1 is KGHSH and CDR2 is LQKENI in the germline V gene. V dropped 2 bases and J dropped 3 bases, with 7 bases sitting between them. This CDR3 spans 13 amino acids. The complete variable domain, with remaining parts taken from reference TRBV18 and TRBJ1-1, reads NAGVMQNPRHLVRRRGQEARLRCSPMKGHSHVYWYRQLPEEGLKFMVYLQKENIIDESGMPKERFSAEFPKEGPSILRIQQVVRGDSAAYFCASSPGQDTEAFFGQGTRLTVV.

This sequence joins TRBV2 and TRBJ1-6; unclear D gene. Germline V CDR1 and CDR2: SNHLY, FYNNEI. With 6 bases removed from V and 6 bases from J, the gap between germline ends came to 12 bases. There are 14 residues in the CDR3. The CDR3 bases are TGTGCCAGCAGGCCGGGGTACCCTAATTCACCCCTCCACTTT. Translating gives CASRPGYPNSPLHF. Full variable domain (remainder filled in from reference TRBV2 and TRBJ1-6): EPEVTQTPSHQVTQMGQEVILRCVPISNHLYFYWYRQILGQKVEFLVSFYNNEISEKSEIFDDQFSVERPDGSNFTLKIRSTKLEDSAMYFCASRPGYPNSPLHFGNGTRLTVT.

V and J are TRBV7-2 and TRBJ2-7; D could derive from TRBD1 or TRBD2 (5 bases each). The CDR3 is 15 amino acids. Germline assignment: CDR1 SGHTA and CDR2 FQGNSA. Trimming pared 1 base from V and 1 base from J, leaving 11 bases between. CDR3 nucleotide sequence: TGTGCCAGCAGCTTAGTTGGGACGGGGTCCTACGAGCAGTACTTC. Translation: CASSLVGTGSYEQYF. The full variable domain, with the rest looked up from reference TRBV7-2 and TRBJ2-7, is GAGVSQSPSNKVTEKGKDVELRCDPISGHTALYWYRQSLGQGLEFLIYFQGNSAPDKSGLPSDRFSAERTGGSVSTLTIQRTQQEDSAVYLCASSLVGTGSYEQYFGPGTRLTVT.

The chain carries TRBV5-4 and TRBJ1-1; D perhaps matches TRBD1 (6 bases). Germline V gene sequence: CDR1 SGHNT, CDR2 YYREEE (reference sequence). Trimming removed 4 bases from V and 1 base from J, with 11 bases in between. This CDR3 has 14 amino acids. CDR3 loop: CASSRGSRNTEAFF. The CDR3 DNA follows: TGTGCCAGCAGCAGGGGGTCGCGGAACACTGAAGCTTTCTTT.